This is a list of T cell receptor beta chains from one sample in a study of blood T cells in healthy people across ages. TCRdb used MiXCR to reprocess the 5' RACE reads, holding one entry per CDR3 protein. This sample yields 1.4 million or so distinct CDR3 sequences, of which under 55% are seen a single time; about 4.1% belongs to the top ten. The sample taken for sequencing was blood. The receptor set was obtained from a woman aged 18 to 35 in good health. Each CDR3 is given with its conserved first and last residue. Each record gives: V gene, D gene, CDR3 length, J gene, clone size, CDR3 DNA, CDR3 protein. D genes are given only for firm matches. Size is omitted from some rows. Given values are once, few, many or a class for expanded clones.

TRBV4-3	TRBD2	17	TRBJ2-7	-	TGCGCCAGCAGCCAAAACCGTGTGGCTAGCGGCGACAATGAGCAGTACTTC	CASSQNRVASGDNEQYF
TRBV28	-	14	TRBJ2-3	-	TGTGCCAGCAGTTTAAGACTCCTCACAGATACGCAGTATTTT	CASSLRLLTDTQYF
TRBV20-1	TRBD1	16	TRBJ2-7	few	TGCAGTGCTTTTCACCGGGACAGGGTTTTTTCCTACGAGCAGTACTTC	CSAFHRDRVFSYEQYF
TRBV4-3	TRBD2	21	TRBJ2-3	-	TGCGCCAGCAGCCAAGATCTGACTAGCGGGGGGCCTTACTTTAGCACAGATACGCAGTATTTT	CASSQDLTSGGPYFSTDTQYF
TRBV7-7	TRBD1	13	TRBJ2-1	many	TGTGCCAGCAGTCCCCGACAGGGCAATGAGCAGTTCTTC	CASSPRQGNEQFF
TRBV14	-	12	TRBJ2-7	-	TGTGCCAGCAGCCAGTTCCGGTACGAGCAGTACTTC	CASSQFRYEQYF
TRBV18	-	15	TRBJ1-2	-	TGTGTCAGCTCACAGACCGGGACAACCATCTATGGCTACACCTTC	CVSSQTGTTIYGYTF
TRBV2	-	15	TRBJ1-1	-	TGTGCCAGCAGTGATGCGGGGGTTGGGATCGCTGAAGCTTTCTTT	CASSDAGVGIAEAFF
TRBV20-1	TRBD1	17	TRBJ2-3	many	TGCAGTGCTCGCCCCCTAGGACAGGTCCGCTCCACAGATACGCAGTATTTT	CSARPLGQVRSTDTQYF
TRBV27	TRBD2	16	TRBJ2-1	few	TGTGCCAGCAGCCTCTCCGGGGGGGGGTTCTACAATGAGCAGTTCTTC	CASSLSGGGFYNEQFF
TRBV12-3/TRBV12-4	-	13	TRBJ1-2	-	TGTGCCAGCAGTCACCTCGAGCGGGCCGGCTACACCTTC	CASSHLERAGYTF
TRBV7-2	-	14	TRBJ2-1	-	TGTGCCAGCAGCTTGGGACTCCGGGCCAATGAGCAGTTCTTC	CASSLGLRANEQFF
TRBV29-1	-	13	TRBJ1-2	-	TGCAGCGTTTTTTTGGACGGAGCCTATGGCTACACCTTC	CSVFLDGAYGYTF
TRBV5-6	-	12	TRBJ2-1	-	TGTGCCAGCAGCTTGAGGGCCGCCTCGGGGTTCTTC	CASSLRAASGFF
TRBV5-1	TRBD1	15	TRBJ1-2	few	TGCGCCAGCAGCTTGGCGGGACAGGGCCCACGTGGCTACACCTTC	CASSLAGQGPRGYTF
TRBV6-5	-	16	TRBJ2-6	-	TGTGCCAGCAGTTACATGGATCTAGGTGGGGCCAACGTCCTGACTTTC	CASSYMDLGGANVLTF
TRBV5-1	TRBD2	14	TRBJ2-7	-	TGCGCCAGCAGCCTCATAGCGGGGAGCTACGAGCAGTACTTC	CASSLIAGSYEQYF
TRBV29-1	TRBD2	14	TRBJ2-3	-	TGCAGCGTCGAAAAGCGGGAGCAGGTAGATACGCAGTATTTT	CSVEKREQVDTQYF
TRBV29-1	TRBD1	13	TRBJ2-7	-	TGCAGCGTTACAGGGGGTGCCTACAATGAGCAGTACTTC	CSVTGGAYNEQYF
TRBV5-1	-	13	TRBJ2-1	-	TGCGCCAGCAGCTTGGCTAGTAGTTTTGAGCAGTTCTTC	CASSLASSFEQFF
TRBV20-1	-	14	TRBJ1-5	-	TGCAGTGCTAGAATCCAATCCTCTAATCAGCCCCAGCATTTT	CSARIQSSNQPQHF
TRBV20-1	-	14	TRBJ2-1	-	TGCAGTGCTAGCTGGATACGACGTGGTCATGGGCAGTTCTTC	CSASWIRRGHGQFF
TRBV4-1	TRBD2	17	TRBJ2-7	-	TGCGCCAGCAGCCAACCAACTAGCGGGAGGGTCAATAATGAGCAGTACTTC	CASSQPTSGRVNNEQYF
TRBV29-1	-	13	TRBJ2-2	few	TGCAGCGCAGGGTATAGCGTCACCGGGGAGCTGTTTTTT	CSAGYSVTGELFF
TRBV4-1	-	15	TRBJ2-1	many	TGCGCCAGCAGCCAAGGTGGGACCCGCTACAATGAGCAGTTCTTC	CASSQGGTRYNEQFF
TRBV20-1	-	15	TRBJ2-1	once	TGCAGTGCACACCGGGGTATAAGCTCCTACAATGAGCAGTTCTTC	CSAHRGISSYNEQFF
TRBV7-2	TRBD1	15	TRBJ2-7	few	TGTGCCAGCTCGTTAGACAGGGGGTCGTACAATGAGCAGTACTTC	CASSLDRGSYNEQYF
TRBV5-1	-	17	TRBJ1-5	-	TGCGCCAGCAGCTTGGTGCCGACAGGAGCCTCCAATCAGCCCCAGCATTTT	CASSLVPTGASNQPQHF
TRBV6-1	TRBD2	17	TRBJ2-4	many	TGTGCCAGCAGTGGTTACGGACTAGCGGATTATAAAAACATTCAGTACTTC	CASSGYGLADYKNIQYF
TRBV2	-	15	TRBJ1-5	-	TGTGCCAGCAGCAGACAGGCTCATAGCAATCAGCCCCAGCATTTT	CASSRQAHSNQPQHF
TRBV27	-	14	TRBJ2-7	-	TGTGCCAGCAGTTTGAAGGGCACCCTCGGCGAGCAGTACTTC	CASSLKGTLGEQYF